This entry features one T cell receptor beta chain sequence. Robust Merkel cell polyomavirus Large T antigen positivity by immunohistochemistry was seen in all patients' tumors. This entry comes from a study of tumor-infiltrating T cells and Merkel cell polyomavirus. Looking at the study overall: CD8+ T cells recognized the Merkel cell polyomavirus KLL epitope. Therapies varied by patient, including chemotherapy, radiation and immunotherapies.

Data came from immunoSEQ multiplex PCR; TCRdb stores just in-frame clones and leaves some out. The data contain 26,000 or so clones, 70% to 90% of them seen just once; the ten biggest clones take up approximately 3%. The V end was cut by 2 bases, the J end by 4 bases, with 8 bases between. Germline V lookup: CDR1 SGHAT, CDR2 FQNNGV. This CDR3 has 14 amino acids. The chain is built from TRBV11-2 and TRBJ2-2; D perhaps matches TRBD2 (6 bases). This clonotype originated in a man between 50 and 59 years old with Merkel cell carcinoma. Sequenced input: lymph node tissue. The CDR3, as DNA: TGTGCCAGCAGCTTAAGCGGGTCCACCGGGGAGCTGTTTTTT. This sequence encodes CASSLSGSTGELFF.